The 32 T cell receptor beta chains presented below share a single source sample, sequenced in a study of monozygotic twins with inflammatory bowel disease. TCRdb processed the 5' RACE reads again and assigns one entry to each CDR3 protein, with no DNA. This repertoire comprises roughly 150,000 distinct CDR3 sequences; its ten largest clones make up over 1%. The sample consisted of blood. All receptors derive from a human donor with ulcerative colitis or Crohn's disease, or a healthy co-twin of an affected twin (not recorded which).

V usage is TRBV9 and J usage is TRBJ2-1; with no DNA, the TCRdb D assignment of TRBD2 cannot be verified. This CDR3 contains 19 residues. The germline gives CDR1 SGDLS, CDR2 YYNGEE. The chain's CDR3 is CASSVAWGLAPSSYNEQFF. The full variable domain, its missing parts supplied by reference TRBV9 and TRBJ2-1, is DSGVTQTPKHLITATGQRVTLRCSPRSGDLSVYWYQQSLDQGLQFLIQYYNGEERAKGNILERFSAQQFPDLHSELNLSSLELGDSALYFCASSVAWGLAPSSYNEQFFGPGTRLTVL.

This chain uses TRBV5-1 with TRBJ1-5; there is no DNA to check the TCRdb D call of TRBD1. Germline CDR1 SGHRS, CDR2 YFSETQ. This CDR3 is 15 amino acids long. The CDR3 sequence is CASSFSPGGNQPQHF.

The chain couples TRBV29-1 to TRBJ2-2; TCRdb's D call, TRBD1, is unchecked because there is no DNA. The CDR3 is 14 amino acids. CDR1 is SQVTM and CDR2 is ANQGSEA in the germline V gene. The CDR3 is CSVGYRVETGELFF.

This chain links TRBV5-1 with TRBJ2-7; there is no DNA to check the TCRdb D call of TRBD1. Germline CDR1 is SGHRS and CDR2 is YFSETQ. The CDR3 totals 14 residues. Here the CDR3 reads CASSRPAGSYEQYF.

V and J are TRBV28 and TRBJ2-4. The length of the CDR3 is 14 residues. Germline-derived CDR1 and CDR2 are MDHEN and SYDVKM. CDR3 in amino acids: CASSRSEAKNIQYF.

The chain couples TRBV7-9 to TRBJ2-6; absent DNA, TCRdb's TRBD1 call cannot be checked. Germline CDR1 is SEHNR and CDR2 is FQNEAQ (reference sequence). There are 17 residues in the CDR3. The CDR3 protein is CASSFPGQGAGANVLTF.

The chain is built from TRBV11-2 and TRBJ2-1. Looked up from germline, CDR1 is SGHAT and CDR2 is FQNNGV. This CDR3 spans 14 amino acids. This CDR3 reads CASSFLIGNDEQFF.

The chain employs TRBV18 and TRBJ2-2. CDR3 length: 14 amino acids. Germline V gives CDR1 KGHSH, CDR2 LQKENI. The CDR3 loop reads CASSPPGGPGELFF.

CDR3: CATSDQAAGRYGYTF. The rearrangement links TRBV24-1 to TRBJ1-2; TCRdb selects TRBD1, and the lack of DNA leaves this call unchecked. From germline, CDR1 is KGHDR and CDR2 SFDVKD. The CDR3 has 15 residues.

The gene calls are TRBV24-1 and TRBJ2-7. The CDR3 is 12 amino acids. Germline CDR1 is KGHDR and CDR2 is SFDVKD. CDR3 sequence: CATSDLGYEQYF.

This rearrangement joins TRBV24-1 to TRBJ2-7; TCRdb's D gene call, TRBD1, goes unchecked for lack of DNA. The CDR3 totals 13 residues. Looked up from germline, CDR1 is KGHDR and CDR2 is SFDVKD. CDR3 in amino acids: CATSDRDTYEQYF.

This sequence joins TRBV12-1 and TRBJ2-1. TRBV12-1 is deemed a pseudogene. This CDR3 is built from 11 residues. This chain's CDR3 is CASSFSHEQFF.

CDR3 sequence: CASSLEEGQPQHF. The gene calls are TRBV11-2 and TRBJ1-5. Germline loops: CDR1 SGHAT, CDR2 FQNNGV. CDR3 length equals 13 residues.

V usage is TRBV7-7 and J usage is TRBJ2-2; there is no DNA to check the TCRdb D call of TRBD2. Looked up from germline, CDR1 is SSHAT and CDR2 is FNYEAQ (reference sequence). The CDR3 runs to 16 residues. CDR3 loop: CASSLSGSSYTGELFF.

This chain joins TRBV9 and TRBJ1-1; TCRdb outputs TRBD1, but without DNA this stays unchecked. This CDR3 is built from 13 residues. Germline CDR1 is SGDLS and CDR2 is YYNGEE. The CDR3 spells CASSAPGDTEAFF.

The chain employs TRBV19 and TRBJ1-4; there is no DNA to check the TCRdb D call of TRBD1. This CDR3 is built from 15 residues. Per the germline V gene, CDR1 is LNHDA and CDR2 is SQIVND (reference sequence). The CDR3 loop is CASVAEPGGIGKLFF.

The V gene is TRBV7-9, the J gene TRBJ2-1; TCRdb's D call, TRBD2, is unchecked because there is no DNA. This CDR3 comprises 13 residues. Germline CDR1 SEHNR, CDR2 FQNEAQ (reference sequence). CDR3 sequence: CASSSSGRAFQFF.

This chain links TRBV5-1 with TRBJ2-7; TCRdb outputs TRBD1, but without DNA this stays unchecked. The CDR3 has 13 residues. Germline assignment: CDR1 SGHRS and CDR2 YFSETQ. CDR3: CASSPGQEYEQYF.

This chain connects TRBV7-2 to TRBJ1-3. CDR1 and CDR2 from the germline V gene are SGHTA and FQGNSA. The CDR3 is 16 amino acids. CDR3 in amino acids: CASSLTRLGTGNTIYF.

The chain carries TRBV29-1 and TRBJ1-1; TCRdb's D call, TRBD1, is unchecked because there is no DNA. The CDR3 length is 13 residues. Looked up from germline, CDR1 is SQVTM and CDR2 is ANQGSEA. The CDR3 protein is CSGRTGSDTEAFF.

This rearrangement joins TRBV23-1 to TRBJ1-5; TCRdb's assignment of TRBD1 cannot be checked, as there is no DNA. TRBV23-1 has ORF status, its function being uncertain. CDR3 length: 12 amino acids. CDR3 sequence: CASSPPLRDEQF.

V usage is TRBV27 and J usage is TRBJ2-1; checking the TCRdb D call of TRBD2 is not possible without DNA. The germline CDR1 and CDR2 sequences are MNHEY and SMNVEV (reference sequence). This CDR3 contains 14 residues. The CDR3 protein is CASSPPTSGNEQFF.

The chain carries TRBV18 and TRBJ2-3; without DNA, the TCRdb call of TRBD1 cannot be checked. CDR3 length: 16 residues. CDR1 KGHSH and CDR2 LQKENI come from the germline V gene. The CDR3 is CASSRDRGRGTDTQYF.

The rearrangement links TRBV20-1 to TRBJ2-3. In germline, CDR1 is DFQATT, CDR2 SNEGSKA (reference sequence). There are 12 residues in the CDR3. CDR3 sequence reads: CSASQAADTQYF.

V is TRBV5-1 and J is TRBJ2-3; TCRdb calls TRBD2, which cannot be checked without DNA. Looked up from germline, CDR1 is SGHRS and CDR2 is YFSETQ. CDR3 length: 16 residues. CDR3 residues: CASGSGLAGTTDTQYF.

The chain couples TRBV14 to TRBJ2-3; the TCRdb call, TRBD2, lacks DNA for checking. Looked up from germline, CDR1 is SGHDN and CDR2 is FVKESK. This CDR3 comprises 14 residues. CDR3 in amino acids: CASRAGLGTDTQYF.

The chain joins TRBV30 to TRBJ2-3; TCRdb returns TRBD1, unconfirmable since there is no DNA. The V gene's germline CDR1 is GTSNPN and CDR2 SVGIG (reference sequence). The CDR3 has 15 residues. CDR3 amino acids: CAWSGRSGGGDTQYF.

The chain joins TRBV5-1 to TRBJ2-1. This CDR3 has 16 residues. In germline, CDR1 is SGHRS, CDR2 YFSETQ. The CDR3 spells CASSLERGTLYNEQFF.

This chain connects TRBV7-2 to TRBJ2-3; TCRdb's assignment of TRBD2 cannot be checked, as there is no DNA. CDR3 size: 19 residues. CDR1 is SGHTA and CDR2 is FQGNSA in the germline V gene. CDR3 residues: CASSLALAGGPGRTDTQYF.

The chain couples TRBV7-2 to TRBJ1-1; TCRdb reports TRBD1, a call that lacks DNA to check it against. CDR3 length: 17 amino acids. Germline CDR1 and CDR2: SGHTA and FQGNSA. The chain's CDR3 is CASSSDGWDTKNTEAFF.

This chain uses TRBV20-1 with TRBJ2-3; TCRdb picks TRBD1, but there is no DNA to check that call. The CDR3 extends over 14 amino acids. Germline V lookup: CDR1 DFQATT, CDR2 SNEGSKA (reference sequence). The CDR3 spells CSASRRGGADTQYF.

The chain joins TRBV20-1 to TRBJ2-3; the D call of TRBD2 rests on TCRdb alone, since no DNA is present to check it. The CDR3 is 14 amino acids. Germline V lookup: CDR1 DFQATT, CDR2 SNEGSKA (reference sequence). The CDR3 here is CSEGSGNSLDTQYF.